This TCR beta chain was obtained from a study of T cell repertoires in cytomegalovirus infection. V lost 3 bases to trimming and J lost 5 bases; unmatched junction nucleotides: 15. Germline CDR1 LGHNA, CDR2 YSLEER. CDR3 length: 17 amino acids. As for this clonotype: The antigen is not known.

From the reads, TCRdb called clonotypes with MiXCR, one entry per CDR3 protein. This table holds 640,000 or so distinct CDR3 sequences, around 32% found once. The sequenced sample was cultured PBMCs, obtained from culture after CMV antigen stimulation. The TCR originated in a human donor in good health (CMV status not recorded). Some clones in this sample may be carry-over from other donors' samples. The V gene is TRBV4-3, the J gene TRBJ2-7; TRBD1 matches 8 bases. CDR3 in amino acids: CASSQTLGQGLLNEQYF. CDR3 DNA sequence: TGCGCCAGCAGCCAGACCCTCGGACAGGGCCTTCTGAACGAGCAGTACTTC.